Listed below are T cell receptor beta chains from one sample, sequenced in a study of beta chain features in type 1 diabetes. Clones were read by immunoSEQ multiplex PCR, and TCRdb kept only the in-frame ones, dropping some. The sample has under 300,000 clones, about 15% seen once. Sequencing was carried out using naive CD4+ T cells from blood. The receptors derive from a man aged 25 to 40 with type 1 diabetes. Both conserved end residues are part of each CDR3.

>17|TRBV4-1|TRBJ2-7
CASSQDWAGGPPYEQYF
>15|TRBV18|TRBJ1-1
CASSPGNRGESEAFF
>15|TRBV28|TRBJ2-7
CASGSVGQSVYEQYF
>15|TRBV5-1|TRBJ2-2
CASSLGQGNTGELFF
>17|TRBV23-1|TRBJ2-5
CASSQSVVARAQETQYF
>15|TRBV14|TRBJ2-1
CASSQEASGGNEQFF
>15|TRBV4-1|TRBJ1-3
CASSQVGTAGNTIYF
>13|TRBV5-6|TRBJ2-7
CASSPRDSYEQYF
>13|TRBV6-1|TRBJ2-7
CASSRGMSYEQYF
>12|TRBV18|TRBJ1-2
CASSPGAYGYTF
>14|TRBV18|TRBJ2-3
CASSPGLAVDTQYF
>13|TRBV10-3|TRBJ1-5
CAISDRENQPQHF
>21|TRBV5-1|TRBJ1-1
CASSLAASRDRGLLANTEAFF
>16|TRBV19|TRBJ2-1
CASSLKRDLRDNEQFF
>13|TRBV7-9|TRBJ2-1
CASSLAGGLEQFF
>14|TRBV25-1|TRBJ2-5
CASSRQGLRETQYF
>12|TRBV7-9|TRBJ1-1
CASSPRQDKAFF
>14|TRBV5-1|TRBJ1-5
CASSLDGSNQPQHF
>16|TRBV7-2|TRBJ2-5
CASSPPGWVGEETQYF
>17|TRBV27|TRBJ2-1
CASSLYPSGGEYNEQFF
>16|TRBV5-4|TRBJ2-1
CASSLGLAGGLYEQFF
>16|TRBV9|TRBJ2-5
CASSVGAGSGQETQYF
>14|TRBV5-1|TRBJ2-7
CASSSGTAPHEQYF
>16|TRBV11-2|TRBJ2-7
CASSLGPGQGYYEQYF
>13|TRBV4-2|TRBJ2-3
CASSQDTTDTQYF
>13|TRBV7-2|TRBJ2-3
CASSLRPGDTQYF
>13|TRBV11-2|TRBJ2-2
CASSLRGAGELFF
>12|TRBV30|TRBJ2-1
CALAGGGNEQFF
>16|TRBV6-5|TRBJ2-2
CASSSGTSANTGELFF
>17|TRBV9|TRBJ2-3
CASSVGVGTGGSDTQYF
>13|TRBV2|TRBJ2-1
CASNGQGNNEQFF
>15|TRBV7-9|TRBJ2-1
CASSPRGGAGNEQFF
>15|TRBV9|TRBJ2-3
CASSVGTPHRDTQYF
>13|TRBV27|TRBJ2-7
CASRAAVGSEQYF
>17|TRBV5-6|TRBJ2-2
CASSGRDIQGETGELFF
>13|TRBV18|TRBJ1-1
CASSPGHNTEAFF
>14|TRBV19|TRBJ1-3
CATTARTAGNTIYF
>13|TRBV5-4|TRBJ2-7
CARRRGGGYEQYF
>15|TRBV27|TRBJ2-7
CASSVPGQGADEQYF
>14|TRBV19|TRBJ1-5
CARSAQGGYQPQHF
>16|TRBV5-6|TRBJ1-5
CASSLWLDRDNQPQHF
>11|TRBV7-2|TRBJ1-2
CASSPGHGYTF
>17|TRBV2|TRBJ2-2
CASSEDGTSGERRKLFF
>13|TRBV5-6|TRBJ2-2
CASSHTGPGELFF
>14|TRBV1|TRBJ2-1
CTSSPRLAYNEQFF
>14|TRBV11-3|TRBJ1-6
CASSYGQGGSPLHF
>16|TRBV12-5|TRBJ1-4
CASGLPPQGRVEKLFF
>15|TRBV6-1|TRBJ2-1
CASTRLAGMYNEQFF
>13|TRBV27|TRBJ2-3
CASSLEGSDTQYF
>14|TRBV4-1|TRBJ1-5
CASSPLPPNQPQHF
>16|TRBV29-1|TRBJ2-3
CSVGGLQGLNTDTQYF
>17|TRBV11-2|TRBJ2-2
CASSLRPGRGRTGELFF
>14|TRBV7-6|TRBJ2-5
CASSLGLAGGPQYF
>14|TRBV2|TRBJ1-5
CASTRDSGNQPQHF
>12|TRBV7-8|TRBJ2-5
CASRGGGETQYF
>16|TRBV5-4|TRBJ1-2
CASSLAGQGSNYGYTF
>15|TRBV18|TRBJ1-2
CASSPRTEENYGYTF
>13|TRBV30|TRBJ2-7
CAWSGGQGSEQYF
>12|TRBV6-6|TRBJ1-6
CASSKAASPLHF
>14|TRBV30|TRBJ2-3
CAWSVNKNTDTQYF